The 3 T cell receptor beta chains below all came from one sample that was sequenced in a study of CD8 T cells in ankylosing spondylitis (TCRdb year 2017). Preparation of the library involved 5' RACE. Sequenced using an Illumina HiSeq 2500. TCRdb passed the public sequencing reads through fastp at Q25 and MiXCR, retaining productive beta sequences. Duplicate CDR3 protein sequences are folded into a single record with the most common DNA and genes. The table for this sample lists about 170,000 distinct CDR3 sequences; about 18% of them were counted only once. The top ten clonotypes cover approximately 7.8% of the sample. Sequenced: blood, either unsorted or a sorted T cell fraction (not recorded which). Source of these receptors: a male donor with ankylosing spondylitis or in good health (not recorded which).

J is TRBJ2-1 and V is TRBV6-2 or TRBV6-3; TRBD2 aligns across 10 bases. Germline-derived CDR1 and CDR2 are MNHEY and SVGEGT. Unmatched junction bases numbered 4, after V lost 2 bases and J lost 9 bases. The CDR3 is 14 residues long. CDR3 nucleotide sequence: TGTGCCAGCAGTTACAAGCGGGAGGGCGGTGAGCAGTTCTTC. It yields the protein CASSYKREGGEQFF.

In DNA, the CDR3 is TGCGCCAGCAGCCGACTAGCGGGCCCGCAAGAGACCCAGTACTTC. This sequence encodes CASSRLAGPQETQYF. V gene TRBV5-1 combines with J gene TRBJ2-5; the match to TRBD2 covers 10 bases. The CDR3 runs 15 residues. V trimming: 4 bases; J trimming: 2 bases; junction bases outside the gene matches: 5. Germline V lookup: CDR1 SGHRS, CDR2 YFSETQ.

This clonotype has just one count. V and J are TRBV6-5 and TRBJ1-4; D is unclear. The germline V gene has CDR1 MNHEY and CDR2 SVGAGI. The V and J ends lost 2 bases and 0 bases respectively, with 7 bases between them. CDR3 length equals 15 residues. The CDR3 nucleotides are TGTGCCAGCAGTTACGGCAGTGCAACTAATGAAAAACTGTTTTTT. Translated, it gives CASSYGSATNEKLFF.